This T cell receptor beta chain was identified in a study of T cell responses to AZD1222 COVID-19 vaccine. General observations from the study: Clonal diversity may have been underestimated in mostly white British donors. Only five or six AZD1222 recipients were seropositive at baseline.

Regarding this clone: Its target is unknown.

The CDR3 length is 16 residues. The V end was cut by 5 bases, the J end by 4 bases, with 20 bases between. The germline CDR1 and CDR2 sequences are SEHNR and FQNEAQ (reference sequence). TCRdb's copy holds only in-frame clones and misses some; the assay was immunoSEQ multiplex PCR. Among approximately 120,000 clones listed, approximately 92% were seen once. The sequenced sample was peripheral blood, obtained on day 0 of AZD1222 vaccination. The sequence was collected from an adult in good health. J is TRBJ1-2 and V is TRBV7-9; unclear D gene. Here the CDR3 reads CASSRVYDGLGYGYTF. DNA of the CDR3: TGTGCCAGCAGCCGGGTTTATGATGGTCTAGGCTATGGCTACACCTTC. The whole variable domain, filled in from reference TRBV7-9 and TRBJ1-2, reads DTGVSQNPRHKITKRGQNVTFRCDPISEHNRLYWYRQTLGQGPEFLTYFQNEAQLEKSRLLSDRFSAERPKGSFSTLEIQRTEQGDSAMYLCASSRVYDGLGYGYTFGSGTRLTVV.